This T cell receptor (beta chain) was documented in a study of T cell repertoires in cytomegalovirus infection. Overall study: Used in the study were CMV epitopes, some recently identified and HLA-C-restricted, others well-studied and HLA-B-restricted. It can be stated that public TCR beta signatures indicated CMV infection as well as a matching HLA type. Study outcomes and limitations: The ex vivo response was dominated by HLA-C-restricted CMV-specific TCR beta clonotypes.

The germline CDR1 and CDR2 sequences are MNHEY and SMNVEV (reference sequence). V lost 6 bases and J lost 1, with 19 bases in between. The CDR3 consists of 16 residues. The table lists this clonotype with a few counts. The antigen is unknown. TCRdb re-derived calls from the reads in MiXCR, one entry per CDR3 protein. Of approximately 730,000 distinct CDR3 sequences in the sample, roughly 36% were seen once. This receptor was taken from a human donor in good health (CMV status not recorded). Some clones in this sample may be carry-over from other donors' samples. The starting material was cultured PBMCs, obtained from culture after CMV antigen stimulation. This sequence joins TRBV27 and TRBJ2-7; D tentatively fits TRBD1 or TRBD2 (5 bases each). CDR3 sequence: CASSRRDRGRSYEQYF. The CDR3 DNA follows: TGTGCCAGCAGCCGCCGCGACCGGGGCAGATCCTACGAGCAGTACTTC.